Below, 21 T cell receptor beta chains from the same sample are listed, as sequenced in a study of T cells in localized non-small cell lung cancer. Measured with immunoSEQ multiplex PCR; TCRdb has only the in-frame clones, and not every one. The table records about 52,000 clones, approximately 86% of them present only once. Sequenced here: PBMCs, sampled before any cancer treatment. The source is a female donor with stage II lung adenocarcinoma.

The CDR3 loop is CASSMVAGGIETQYF. In nucleotides, the CDR3 is TGTGCCAGTAGTATGGTAGCGGGGGGGATAGAGACCCAGTACTTC. This chain uses TRBV19 with TRBJ2-5; TRBD2 matches 11 bases. Germline trimming cut 3 bases from V and 4 bases from J; bases unmatched to any gene: 4. The CDR3 totals 15 residues. Germline CDR1 is LNHDA and CDR2 is SQIVND (reference sequence).

The chain is built from TRBV30 and TRBJ1-4; 8 nucleotides align to TRBD1. V shed 3 bases and J 5 bases; nucleotides not matched to a gene: 8. Germline CDR1 is GTSNPN and CDR2 is SVGIG (reference sequence). CDR3 size: 15 residues. CDR3 amino acids: CAWSRTGGGNEKLFF. CDR3 sequence (DNA): TGTGCCTGGAGCAGAACAGGGGGTGGGAATGAAAAACTGTTTTTT.

The chain carries TRBV15 and TRBJ2-5; D might be TRBD1 or TRBD2, each matching 6 bases. The ends were cut back, 3 bases at V and 5 bases at J, with 13 bases in the middle. The CDR3 is 14 residues long. Germline-derived CDR1 and CDR2 are LNHNV and YYDKDF (reference sequence). This CDR3 is CATSSPQGRETQYF. The CDR3 coding sequence is TGTGCCACCAGCAGCCCCCAGGGGAGGGAGACCCAGTACTTC.

On this clone itself: The junction differs from germline at one of its ends, possibly a read error. The same CDR3 arises from other DNA sequences in this sample as well. The rearrangement uses TRBV6-5 and TRBJ2-2; TRBD2 aligns across 10 bases. The CDR3 extends over 16 amino acids. CDR1 is MNHEY, CDR2 SVGAGI, per germline. CDR3 in DNA: TGTGCCAGCAGCTACTCTCCTAGCGGGGGAACCGGGGAGCTGTTTTTT. Its translation is CASSYSPSGGTGELFF.

This clone was found once. This rearrangement joins TRBV19 to TRBJ2-4; 8 nucleotides align to TRBD2. Germline V gene lookup returns CDR1 LNHDA and CDR2 SQIVND (reference sequence). V shed 7 bases, J shed 7 bases, and the junction held 6 bases outside the gene matches. This CDR3 region has 13 residues. The CDR3 region has the DNA TGTGCCAGTACACCAGGCGGGGGGAACATTCAGTACTTC. Protein sequence: CASTPGGGNIQYF.

This clone occurred once. The chain couples TRBV10-3 to TRBJ2-1; 12 bases line up with TRBD2. With 4 bases clipped from V and 4 bases from J, the junction kept 8 bases outside the gene matches. The CDR3 loop spans 17 amino acids. Germline V CDR1 and CDR2: ENHRY, SYGVKD. CDR3 loop: CAISVLTSGGAYNEQFF. The CDR3, as DNA: TGTGCCATCAGTGTTTTGACTAGCGGGGGAGCATACAATGAGCAGTTCTTC.

The J gene is TRBJ1-1, the V gene TRBV19; TRBD1 aligns across 12 bases. The V gene's germline CDR1 is LNHDA and CDR2 SQIVND (reference sequence). Germline trimming cut 3 bases from V and 1 base from J; bases unmatched to any gene: 12. The CDR3 runs 19 residues. The CDR3 bases are TGTGCCAGTAGTATGGGTCGGGGGACAGGGGGCGAGCCGAACACTGAAGCTTTCTTT. It is translated as CASSMGRGTGGEPNTEAFF.

This clone was detected only a few times. This chain uses TRBV4-2 with TRBJ1-4; D is uncertain. The length of the CDR3 is 17 residues. Trimming cost V 3 bases and J 2 bases, with 16 bases left between them. Germline lookup yields CDR1 LGHNA and CDR2 YNFKEQ. Here the CDR3 DNA reads TGTGCCAGCAGCCAGACTTACTTTCGAGGCACTAATGAAAAACTGTTTTTT. It translates to CASSQTYFRGTNEKLFF.

The chain uses TRBV19 and TRBJ1-1; D remains ambiguous. V dropped 5 bases and J dropped 3 bases, with 10 bases sitting between them. The CDR3 spans 13 residues. Per the germline V gene, CDR1 is LNHDA and CDR2 is SQIVND (reference sequence). The CDR3 nucleotides read TGTGCCAGTAGTTCCCGGACGTACACTGAAGCTTTCTTT. Translated: CASSSRTYTEAFF.

The chain recombines TRBV19 with TRBJ1-3; D unresolved. CDR1 LNHDA and CDR2 SQIVND come from the germline V gene (reference sequence). The CDR3 spans 14 residues. With 6 bases removed from V and 4 bases from J, the gap between germline ends came to 13 bases. The CDR3 region has the DNA TGTGCCAGTAGGCCTACTCTTGGCGGAAACACCATATATTTT. This codes for CASRPTLGGNTIYF.

The chain links TRBV7-2 to TRBJ1-4; D remains unclear. The V end lost 2 bases, the J end lost 3 bases, and 7 bases lay between the germline ends. This CDR3 spans 14 amino acids. Germline assignment: CDR1 SGHTA and CDR2 FQGNSA. This CDR3 is CASSLNSANEKLFF. The CDR3 coding sequence is TGTGCCAGCAGCTTAAACAGCGCTAATGAAAAACTGTTTTTT.

The chain is built from TRBV5-5 and TRBJ2-5; the D call may be TRBD1 or TRBD2 (5 bases each). This CDR3 contains 15 residues. Per the germline V gene, CDR1 is SGHKS and CDR2 is YYEKEE (reference sequence). V was clipped by 1 base and J by 2 bases, with 12 bases between them. For the CDR3, the DNA is TGTGCCAGCAGCTTGACAGAGGGGAAGCAAGAGACCCAGTACTTC. Protein sequence: CASSLTEGKQETQYF.

The chain employs TRBV6-1 and TRBJ1-2; no firm D call. The CDR3 is 14 residues long. Germline V CDR1 and CDR2: MNHNS, SASEGT. Trimming pared 4 bases from V and 4 bases from J, leaving 13 bases between. The CDR3 nucleotides are TGTGCCAGCAGTGCCCGCGGCAGGACCTATGGCTACACCTTC. Its protein product is CASSARGRTYGYTF.

The chain uses TRBV18 and TRBJ1-4; D is perhaps TRBD1 (6 bases). Germline V gene sequence: CDR1 KGHSH, CDR2 LQKENI. V was cut by 3 bases and J by 7 bases, with 12 bases left in between. CDR3 length equals 14 residues. This CDR3 is CASSPTGSGEKLFF. Here the CDR3 DNA reads TGTGCCAGCTCACCCACAGGGAGCGGTGAAAAACTGTTTTTT. The full variable domain, in which reference TRBV18 and TRBJ1-4 provide the parts outside the CDR3, is NAGVMQNPRHLVRRRGQEARLRCSPMKGHSHVYWYRQLPEEGLKFMVYLQKENIIDESGMPKERFSAEFPKEGPSILRIQQVVRGDSAAYFCASSPTGSGEKLFFGSGTQLSVL.

The chain uses TRBV7-9 and TRBJ1-2; the D is unclear. V lost 5 bases and J lost 6, with 13 bases in between. This CDR3 is 13 amino acids long. Germline CDR1 is SEHNR and CDR2 is FQNEAQ (reference sequence). The CDR3 region is CASSHLDFDGYTF. As DNA, the CDR3 is TGTGCCAGCAGCCATCTGGACTTCGATGGCTACACCTTC.

The gene calls are TRBV19 and TRBJ2-2; D is perhaps TRBD1 (6 bases). The V end was cut by 6 bases, the J end by 4 bases, with 15 bases between. The CDR3 has 15 amino acids. The V gene's germline CDR1 is LNHDA and CDR2 SQIVND (reference sequence). CDR3 DNA sequence: TGTGCCAGTAGCACGGGACAAATGGGCACCGGGGAGCTGTTTTTT. Translating it yields CASSTGQMGTGELFF. Based on the CDR3 plus reference TRBV19 and TRBJ2-2, the full variable domain is DGGITQSPKYLFRKEGQNVTLSCEQNLNHDAMYWYRQDPGQGLRLIYYSQIVNDFQKGDIAEGYSVSREKKESFPLTVTSAQKNPTAFYLCASSTGQMGTGELFFGEGSRLTVL.

The rearrangement uses TRBV7-9 and TRBJ1-6; TRBD1 matches 7 bases. The CDR3 extends over 14 amino acids. The germline V gene has CDR1 SEHNR and CDR2 FQNEAQ (reference sequence). Trimming cost V 6 bases and J 6 bases; bases outside gene matches: 5. The DNA of the CDR3 is TGTGCCAGCAGACCTGGGACAGCTAATTCACCCCTCCACTTT. Protein sequence: CASRPGTANSPLHF.

The genes are TRBV7-8 and TRBJ2-2; possible D gene TRBD1, 6 bases. Per germline, CDR1 SGHVS and CDR2 FQNEAQ. The germline V and J ends were trimmed by 5 bases and 7 bases, with 20 bases remaining between them. The CDR3 consists of 16 residues. The CDR3: CASSHLAAGDDGELFF. Written as DNA, the CDR3 is TGTGCCAGCAGCCACTTAGCTGCAGGGGACGACGGGGAGCTGTTTTTT. Filled out from reference TRBV7-8 and TRBJ2-2, the complete variable domain reads GAGVSQSPRYKVAKRGQDVALRCDPISGHVSLFWYQQALGQGPEFLTYFQNEAQLDKSGLPSDRFFAERPEGSVSTLKIQRTQQEDSAVYLCASSHLAAGDDGELFFGEGSRLTVL.

The rearrangement links TRBV5-1 to TRBJ2-1; TRBD1 is a possible D gene (6 bases). Germline CDR1 SGHRS, CDR2 YFSETQ. Trimming cost V 4 bases and J 0 bases, with 14 bases left between them. The CDR3 has 16 amino acids. The CDR3 here is CASSPSGVDSYNEQFF. DNA of the CDR3: TGCGCCAGCAGCCCGTCAGGGGTGGACTCCTACAATGAGCAGTTCTTC. Supplemented by reference TRBV5-1 and TRBJ2-1, the full variable domain reads KAGVTQTPRYLIKTRGQQVTLSCSPISGHRSVSWYQQTPGQGLQFLFEYFSETQRNKGNFPGRFSGRQFSNSRSEMNVSTLELGDSALYLCASSPSGVDSYNEQFFGPGTRLTVL.

The rearrangement links TRBV7-7 to TRBJ2-1; tentative D call: TRBD2 (5 bases). Germline CDR1 SSHAT, CDR2 FNYEAQ (reference sequence). V was trimmed by 11 bases and J by 4 bases, leaving 18 bases between them. The CDR3 length is 14 residues. The CDR3 nucleotides read TGTGCCTCCAGTCCCGAGGGCGGGTACAATGAGCAGTTCTTC. Translated: CASSPEGGYNEQFF.

This chain joins TRBV7-8 and TRBJ2-3, with TRBD1 identical over 9 bases. In germline, CDR1 is SGHVS, CDR2 FQNEAQ. V lost 5 bases, J lost 9 bases, and 12 bases stayed unmatched. The CDR3 runs 15 residues. This chain's CDR3 is CASSLSQGTGPTQYF. The CDR3 nucleotides are TGTGCCAGCAGCCTCTCGCAGGGGACAGGGCCGACGCAGTATTTT.